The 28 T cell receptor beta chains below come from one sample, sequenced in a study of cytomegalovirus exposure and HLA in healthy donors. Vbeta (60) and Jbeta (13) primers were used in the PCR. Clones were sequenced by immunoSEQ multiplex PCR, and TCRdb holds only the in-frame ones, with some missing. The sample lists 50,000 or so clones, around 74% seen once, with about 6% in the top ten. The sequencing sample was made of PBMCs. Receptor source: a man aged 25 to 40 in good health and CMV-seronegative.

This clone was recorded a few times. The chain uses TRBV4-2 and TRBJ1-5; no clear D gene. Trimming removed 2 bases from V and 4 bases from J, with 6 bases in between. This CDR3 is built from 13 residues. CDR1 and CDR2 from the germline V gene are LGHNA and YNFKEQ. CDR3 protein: CASSQTTNQPQHF. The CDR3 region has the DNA TGTGCCAGCAGCCAAACCACAAATCAGCCCCAGCATTTT.

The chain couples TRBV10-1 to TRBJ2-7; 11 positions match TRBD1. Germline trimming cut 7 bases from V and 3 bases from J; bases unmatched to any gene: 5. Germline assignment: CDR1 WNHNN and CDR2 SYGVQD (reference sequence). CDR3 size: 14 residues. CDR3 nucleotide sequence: TGCGCCAGCACCGGGACAGGGGGGGACTACGAGCAGTACTTC. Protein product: CASTGTGGDYEQYF.

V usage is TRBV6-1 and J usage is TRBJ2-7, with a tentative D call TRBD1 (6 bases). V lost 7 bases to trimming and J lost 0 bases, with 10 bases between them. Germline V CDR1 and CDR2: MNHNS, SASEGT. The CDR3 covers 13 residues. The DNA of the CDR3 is TGTGCCAGCAAAATGGACAGCTCCTACGAGCAGTACTTC. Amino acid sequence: CASKMDSSYEQYF.

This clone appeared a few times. CDR3 bases: TGTGCCAGTAGTAGCGGGACAGCGAACACTGAAGCTTTCTTT. Its protein is CASSSGTANTEAFF. The chain uses TRBV19 and TRBJ1-1; 7 bases are shared with TRBD1. Germline V gene data show CDR1 as LNHDA and CDR2 as SQIVND (reference sequence). This CDR3 is 14 amino acids long. With 4 bases clipped from V and 1 base from J, the junction kept 3 bases outside the gene matches.

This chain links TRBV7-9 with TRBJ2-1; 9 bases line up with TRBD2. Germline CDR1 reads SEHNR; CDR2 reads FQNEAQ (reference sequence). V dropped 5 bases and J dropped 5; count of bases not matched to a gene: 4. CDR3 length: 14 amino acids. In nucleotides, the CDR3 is TGTGCCAGCAGCGTGACTAGCGGAGACAATGAGCAGTTCTTC. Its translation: CASSVTSGDNEQFF. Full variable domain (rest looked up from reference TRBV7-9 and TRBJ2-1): DTGVSQNPRHKITKRGQNVTFRCDPISEHNRLYWYRQTLGQGPEFLTYFQNEAQLEKSRLLSDRFSAERPKGSFSTLEIQRTEQGDSAMYLCASSVTSGDNEQFFGPGTRLTVL.

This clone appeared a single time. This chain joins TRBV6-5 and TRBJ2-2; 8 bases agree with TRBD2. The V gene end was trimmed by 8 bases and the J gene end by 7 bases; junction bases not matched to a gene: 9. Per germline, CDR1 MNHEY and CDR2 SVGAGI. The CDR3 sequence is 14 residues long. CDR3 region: CASGRGAKIGELFF. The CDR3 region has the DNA TGTGCCAGCGGGCGGGGGGCGAAGATCGGGGAGCTGTTTTTT.

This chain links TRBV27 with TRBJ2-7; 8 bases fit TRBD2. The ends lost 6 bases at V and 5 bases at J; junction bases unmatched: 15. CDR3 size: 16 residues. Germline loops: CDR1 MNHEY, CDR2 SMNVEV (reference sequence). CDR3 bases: TGTGCCAGCAGGAAGGCATCGGGTAGCGGGACCAACGAGCAGTACTTC. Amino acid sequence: CASRKASGSGTNEQYF.

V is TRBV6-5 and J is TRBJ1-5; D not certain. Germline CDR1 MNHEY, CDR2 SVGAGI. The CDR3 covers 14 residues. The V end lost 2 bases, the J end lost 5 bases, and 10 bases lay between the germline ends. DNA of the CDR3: TGTGCCAGCAGTTACAGAGGGAGAGATCAGCCCCAGCATTTT. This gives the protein CASSYRGRDQPQHF.

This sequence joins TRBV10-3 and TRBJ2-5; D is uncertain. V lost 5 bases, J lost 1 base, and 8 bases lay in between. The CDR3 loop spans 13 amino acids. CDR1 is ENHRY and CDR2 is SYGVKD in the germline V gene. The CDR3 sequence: CAISPFGQETQYF. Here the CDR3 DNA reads TGTGCCATCAGTCCGTTCGGCCAAGAGACCCAGTACTTC.

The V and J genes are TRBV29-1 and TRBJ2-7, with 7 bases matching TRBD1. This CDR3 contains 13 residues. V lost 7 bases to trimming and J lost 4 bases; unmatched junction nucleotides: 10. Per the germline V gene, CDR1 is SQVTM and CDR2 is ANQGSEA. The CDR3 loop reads CSGSTGAPYEQYF. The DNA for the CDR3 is TGCAGCGGTTCCACAGGGGCCCCGTACGAGCAGTACTTC.

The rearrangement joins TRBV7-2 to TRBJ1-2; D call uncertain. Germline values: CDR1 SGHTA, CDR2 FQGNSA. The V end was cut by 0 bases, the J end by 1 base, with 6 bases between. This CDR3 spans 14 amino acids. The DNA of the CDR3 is TGTGCCAGCAGCTTAGCGCGGGTTAACTATGGCTACACCTTC. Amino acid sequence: CASSLARVNYGYTF. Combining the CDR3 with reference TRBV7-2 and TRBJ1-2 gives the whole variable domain GAGVSQSPSNKVTEKGKDVELRCDPISGHTALYWYRQSLGQGLEFLIYFQGNSAPDKSGLPSDRFSAERTGGSVSTLTIQRTQQEDSAVYLCASSLARVNYGYTFGSGTRLTVV.

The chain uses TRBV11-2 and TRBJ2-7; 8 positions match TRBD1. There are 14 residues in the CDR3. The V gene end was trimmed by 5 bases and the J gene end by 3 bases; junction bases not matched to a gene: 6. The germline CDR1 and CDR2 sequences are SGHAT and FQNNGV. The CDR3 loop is CASSVQTGDYEQYF. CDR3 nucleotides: TGTGCCAGCAGCGTCCAGACAGGGGACTACGAGCAGTACTTC.

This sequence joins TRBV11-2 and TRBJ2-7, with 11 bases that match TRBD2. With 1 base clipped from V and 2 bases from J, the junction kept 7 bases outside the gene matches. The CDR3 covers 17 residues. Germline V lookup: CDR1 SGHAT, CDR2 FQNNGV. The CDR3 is CASSLGRLAGGPYEQYF. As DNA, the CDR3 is TGTGCCAGCAGCTTAGGACGATTAGCGGGAGGGCCCTACGAGCAGTACTTC.

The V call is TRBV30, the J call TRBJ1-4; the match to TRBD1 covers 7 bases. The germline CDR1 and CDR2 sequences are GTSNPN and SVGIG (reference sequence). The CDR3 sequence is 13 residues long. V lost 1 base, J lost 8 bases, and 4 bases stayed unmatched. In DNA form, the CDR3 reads TGTGCCTGGAGTGCTAGGACAGGAGAAAAACTGTTTTTT. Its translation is CAWSARTGEKLFF. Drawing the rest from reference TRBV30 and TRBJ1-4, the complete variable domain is SQTIHQWPATLVQPVGSPLSLECTVEGTSNPNLYWYRQAAGRGLQLLFYSVGIGQISSEVPQNLSASRPQDRQFILSSKKLLLSDSGFYLCAWSARTGEKLFFGSGTQLSVL.

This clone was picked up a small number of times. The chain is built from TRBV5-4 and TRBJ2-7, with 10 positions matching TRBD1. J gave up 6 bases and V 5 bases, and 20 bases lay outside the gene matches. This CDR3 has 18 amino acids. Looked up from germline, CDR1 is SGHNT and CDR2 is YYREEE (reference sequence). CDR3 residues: CASRLSTGGSLVPIEQYF. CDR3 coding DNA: TGTGCCAGCAGGCTGTCGACAGGGGGCTCCCTAGTTCCGATCGAGCAGTACTTC.

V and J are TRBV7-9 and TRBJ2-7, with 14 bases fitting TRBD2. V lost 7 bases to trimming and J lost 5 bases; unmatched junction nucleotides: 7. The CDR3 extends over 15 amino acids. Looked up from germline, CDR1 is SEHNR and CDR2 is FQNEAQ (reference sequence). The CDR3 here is CASTETSGRADEQYF. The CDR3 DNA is TGTGCCAGCACCGAGACTAGCGGGAGGGCCGACGAGCAGTACTTC.

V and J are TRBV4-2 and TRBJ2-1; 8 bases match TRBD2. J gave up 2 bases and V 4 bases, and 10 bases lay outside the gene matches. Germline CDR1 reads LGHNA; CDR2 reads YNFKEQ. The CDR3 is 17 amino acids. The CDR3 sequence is CASSRGGLAGAYNEQFF. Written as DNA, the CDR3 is TGTGCCAGCAGCCGCGGCGGACTAGCCGGGGCCTACAATGAGCAGTTCTTC.

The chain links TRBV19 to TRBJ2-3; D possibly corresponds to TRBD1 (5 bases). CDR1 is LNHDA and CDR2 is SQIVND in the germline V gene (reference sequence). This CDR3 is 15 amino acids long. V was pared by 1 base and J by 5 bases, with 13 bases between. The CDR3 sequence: CASSIGLQGKDTQYF. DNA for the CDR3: TGTGCCAGTAGTATAGGTCTTCAGGGAAAAGATACGCAGTATTTT.

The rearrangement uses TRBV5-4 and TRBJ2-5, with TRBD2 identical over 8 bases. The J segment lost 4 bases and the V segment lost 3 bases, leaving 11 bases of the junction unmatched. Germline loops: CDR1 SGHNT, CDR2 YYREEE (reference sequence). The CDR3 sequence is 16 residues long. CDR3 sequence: CASSYTSGGALETQYF. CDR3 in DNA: TGTGCCAGCAGCTATACTAGCGGAGGGGCCCTAGAGACCCAGTACTTC.

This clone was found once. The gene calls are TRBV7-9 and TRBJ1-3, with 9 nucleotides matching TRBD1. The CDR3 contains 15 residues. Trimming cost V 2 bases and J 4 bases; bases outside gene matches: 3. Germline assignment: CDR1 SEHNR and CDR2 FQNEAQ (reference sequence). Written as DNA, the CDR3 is TGTGCCAGCAGCTTAAGACAGGGGGAGGGAAACACCATATATTTT. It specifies CASSLRQGEGNTIYF.

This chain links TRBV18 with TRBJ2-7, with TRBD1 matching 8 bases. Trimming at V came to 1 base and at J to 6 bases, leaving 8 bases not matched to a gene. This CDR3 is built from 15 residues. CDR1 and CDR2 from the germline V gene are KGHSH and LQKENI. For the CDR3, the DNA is TGTGCCAGCTCACCACTGGGACAGGTACTCAGCGAGCAGTACTTC. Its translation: CASSPLGQVLSEQYF. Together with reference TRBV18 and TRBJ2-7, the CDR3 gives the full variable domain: NAGVMQNPRHLVRRRGQEARLRCSPMKGHSHVYWYRQLPEEGLKFMVYLQKENIIDESGMPKERFSAEFPKEGPSILRIQQVVRGDSAAYFCASSPLGQVLSEQYFGPGTRLTVT.

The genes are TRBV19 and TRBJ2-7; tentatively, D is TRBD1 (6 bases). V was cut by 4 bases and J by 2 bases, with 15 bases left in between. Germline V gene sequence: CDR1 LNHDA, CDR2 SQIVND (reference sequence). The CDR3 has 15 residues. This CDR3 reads CASSSGGQLAYEQYF. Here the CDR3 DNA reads TGTGCCAGTAGTAGTGGGGGACAATTGGCCTACGAGCAGTACTTC.

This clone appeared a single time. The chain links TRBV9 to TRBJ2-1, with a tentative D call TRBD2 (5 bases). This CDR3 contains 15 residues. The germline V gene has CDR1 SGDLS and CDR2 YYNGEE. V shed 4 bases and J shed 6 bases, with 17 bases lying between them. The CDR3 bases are TGTGCCAGCAGCCCCCCGGGGTCTCGGATCAATGAGCAGTTCTTC. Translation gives CASSPPGSRINEQFF.

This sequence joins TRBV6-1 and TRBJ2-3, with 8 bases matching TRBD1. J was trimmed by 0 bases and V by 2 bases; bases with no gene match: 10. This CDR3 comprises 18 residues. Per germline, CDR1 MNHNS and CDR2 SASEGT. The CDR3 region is CASSETGRGLSSTDTQYF. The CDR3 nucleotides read TGTGCCAGCAGTGAAACTGGCAGGGGGCTGAGTAGCACAGATACGCAGTATTTT.

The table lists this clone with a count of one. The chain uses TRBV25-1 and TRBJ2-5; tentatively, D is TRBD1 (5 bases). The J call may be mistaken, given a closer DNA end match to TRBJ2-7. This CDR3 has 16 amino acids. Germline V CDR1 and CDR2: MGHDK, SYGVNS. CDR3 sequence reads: CASSEYYRTESYEQYF. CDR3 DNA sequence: TGTGCCAGCAGTGAATACTACAGGACGGAATCCTACGAGCAGTACTTC.

CDR3 residues: CASSIKQVSGNQPQHF. The CDR3, as DNA: TGTGCCAGTAGCATAAAACAGGTGTCGGGCAATCAGCCCCAGCATTTT. The V call is TRBV19, the J call TRBJ1-5, with a weak D call TRBD1 (5 bases). V was cut by 6 bases and J by 2 bases, with 17 bases left in between. Looked up from germline, CDR1 is LNHDA and CDR2 is SQIVND (reference sequence). The CDR3 extends over 16 amino acids.

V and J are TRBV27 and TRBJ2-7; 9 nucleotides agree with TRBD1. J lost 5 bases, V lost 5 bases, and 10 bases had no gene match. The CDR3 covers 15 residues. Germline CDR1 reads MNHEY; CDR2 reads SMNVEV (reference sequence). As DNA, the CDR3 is TGTGCCAGCAGTCAGAAGGGACAGGGTACCCACGAGCAGTACTTC. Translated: CASSQKGQGTHEQYF.

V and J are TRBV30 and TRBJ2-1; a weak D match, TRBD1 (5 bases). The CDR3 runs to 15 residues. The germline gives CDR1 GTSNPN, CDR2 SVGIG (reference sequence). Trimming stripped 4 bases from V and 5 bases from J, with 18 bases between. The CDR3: CAWTKTATVDNEQFF. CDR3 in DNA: TGTGCCTGGACCAAGACAGCGACGGTGGACAATGAGCAGTTCTTC.